This TCR beta chain stems from a study of blood T cell repertoires in COVID-19. Overall study: PBMCs, B-cell-depleted T cells, or T cells provided the cDNA or gDNA that made up the material.

Original analysis: Amplified reference gene primers provided the basis for estimating nucleated cell counts. Sequencing used immunoSEQ multiplex PCR; TCRdb keeps in-frame clones, though not all of them. That table gives V, J and clone size, and the DNA gave D and trimming. The profile shows some 100,000 clones, about 91% of them singletons. V was clipped by 6 bases and J by 3 bases, with 9 bases between them. This CDR3 region has 11 residues. Germline V lookup: CDR1 DFQATT, CDR2 SNEGSKA (reference sequence). The chain combines TRBV20-1 with TRBJ2-7, with D uncertain. Sequenced sample: peripheral blood. The receptor's source is a human donor in a cohort sampled during active COVID-19. The CDR3 nucleotides are TGCAGTGCGTCAGAGGACTACGAGCAGTACTTC. It yields the protein CSASEDYEQYF.